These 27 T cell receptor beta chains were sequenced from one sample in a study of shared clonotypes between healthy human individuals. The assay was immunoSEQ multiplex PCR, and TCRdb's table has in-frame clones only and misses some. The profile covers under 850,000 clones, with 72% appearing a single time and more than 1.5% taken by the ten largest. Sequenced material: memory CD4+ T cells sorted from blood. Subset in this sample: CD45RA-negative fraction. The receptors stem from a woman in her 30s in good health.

CDR3 region: CASSPTPGVYEQYF. The CDR3 DNA follows: TGTGCCAGCAGCCCTACACCAGGTGTATACGAGCAGTACTTC. V usage is TRBV9 and J usage is TRBJ2-7; D not certain. The V end was cut by 4 bases, the J end by 4 bases, with 15 bases between. The CDR3 has 14 residues. Germline V CDR1 and CDR2: SGDLS, YYNGEE.

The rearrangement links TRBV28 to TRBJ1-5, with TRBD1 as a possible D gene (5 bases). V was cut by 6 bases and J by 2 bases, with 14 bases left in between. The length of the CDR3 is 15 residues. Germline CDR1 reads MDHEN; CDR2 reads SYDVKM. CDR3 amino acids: CASSPDSPGNQPQHF. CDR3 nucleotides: TGTGCCAGCAGCCCCGACAGTCCGGGCAATCAGCCCCAGCATTTT.

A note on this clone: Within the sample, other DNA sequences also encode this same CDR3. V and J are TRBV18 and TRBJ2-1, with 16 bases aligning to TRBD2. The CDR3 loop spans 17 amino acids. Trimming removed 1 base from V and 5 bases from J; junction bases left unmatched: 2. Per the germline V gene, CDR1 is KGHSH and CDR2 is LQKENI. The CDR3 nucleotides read TGTGCCAGCTCACCACTGGGACTAGCGGGAGGGAACAATGAGCAGTTCTTC. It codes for CASSPLGLAGGNNEQFF.

CDR3 region: CASRQTGGGEQYF. The CDR3 nucleotides read TGTGCCAGCAGGCAAACAGGGGGTGGCGAGCAGTACTTC. The chain carries TRBV5-4 and TRBJ2-7, with 8 bases matching TRBD1. J was trimmed by 6 bases and V by 5 bases; bases with no gene match: 7. The CDR3 loop spans 13 amino acids. Germline V CDR1 and CDR2: SGHNT, YYREEE (reference sequence).

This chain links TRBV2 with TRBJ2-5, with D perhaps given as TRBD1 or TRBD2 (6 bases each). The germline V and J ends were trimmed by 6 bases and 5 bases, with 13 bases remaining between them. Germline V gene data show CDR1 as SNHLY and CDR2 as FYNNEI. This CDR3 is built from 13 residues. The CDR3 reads CASSRGLGETQYF. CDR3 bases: TGTGCCAGCAGCCGGGGGCTAGGGGAGACCCAGTACTTC.

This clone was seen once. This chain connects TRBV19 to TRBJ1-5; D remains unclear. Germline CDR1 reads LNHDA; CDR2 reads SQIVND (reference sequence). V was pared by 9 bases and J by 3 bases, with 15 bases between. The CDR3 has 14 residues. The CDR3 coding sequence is TGTGCCAGCCGCATGGTACAGAACAATCAGCCCCAGCATTTT. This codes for CASRMVQNNQPQHF.

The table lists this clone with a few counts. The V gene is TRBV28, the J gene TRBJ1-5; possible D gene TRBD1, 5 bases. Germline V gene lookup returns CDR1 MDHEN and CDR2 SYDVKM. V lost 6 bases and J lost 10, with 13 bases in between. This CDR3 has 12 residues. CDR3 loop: CASSSLTAPQHF. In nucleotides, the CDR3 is TGTGCCAGCAGCTCGTTGACAGCTCCCCAGCATTTT.

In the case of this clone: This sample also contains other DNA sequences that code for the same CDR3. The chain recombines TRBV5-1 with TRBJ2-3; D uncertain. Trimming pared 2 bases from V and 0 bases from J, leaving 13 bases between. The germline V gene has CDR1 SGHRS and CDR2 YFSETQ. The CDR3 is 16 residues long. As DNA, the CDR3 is TGCGCCAGCAGCTTAGGTAACTCTTTAAGCACAGATACGCAGTATTTT. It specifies CASSLGNSLSTDTQYF.

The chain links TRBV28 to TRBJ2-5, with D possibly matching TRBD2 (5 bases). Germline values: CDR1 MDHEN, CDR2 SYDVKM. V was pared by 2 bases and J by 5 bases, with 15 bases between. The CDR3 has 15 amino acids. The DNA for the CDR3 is TGTGCCAGCAGTTTAAGGCGGGCACAAGGGGAGACCCAGTACTTC. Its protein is CASSLRRAQGETQYF.

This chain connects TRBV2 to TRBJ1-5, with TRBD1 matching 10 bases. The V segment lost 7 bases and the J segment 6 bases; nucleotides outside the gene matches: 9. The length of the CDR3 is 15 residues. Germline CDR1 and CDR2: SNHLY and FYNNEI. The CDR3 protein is CASMGRQGAGQPQHF. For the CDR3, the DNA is TGTGCCAGCATGGGCCGACAGGGGGCAGGTCAGCCCCAGCATTTT.

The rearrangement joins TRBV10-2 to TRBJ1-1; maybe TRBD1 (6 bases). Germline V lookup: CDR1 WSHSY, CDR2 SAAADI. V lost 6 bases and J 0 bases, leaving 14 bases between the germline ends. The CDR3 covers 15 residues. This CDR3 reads CASRDQGYMNTEAFF. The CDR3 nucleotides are TGCGCCAGCAGGGATCAGGGGTATATGAACACTGAAGCTTTCTTT.

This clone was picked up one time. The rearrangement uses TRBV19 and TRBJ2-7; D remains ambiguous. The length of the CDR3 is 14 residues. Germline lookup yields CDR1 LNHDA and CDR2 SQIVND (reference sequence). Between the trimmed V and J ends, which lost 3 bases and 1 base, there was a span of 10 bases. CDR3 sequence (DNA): TGTGCCAGTAGTATTACGGGTCCGTCCTACGAGCAGTACTTC. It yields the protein CASSITGPSYEQYF.

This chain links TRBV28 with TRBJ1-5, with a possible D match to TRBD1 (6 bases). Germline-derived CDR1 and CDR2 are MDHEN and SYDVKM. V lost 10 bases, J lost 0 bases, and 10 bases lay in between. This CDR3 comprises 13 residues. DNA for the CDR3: TGTGCCATCCCAGGGGATAGCAATCAGCCCCAGCATTTT. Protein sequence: CAIPGDSNQPQHF.

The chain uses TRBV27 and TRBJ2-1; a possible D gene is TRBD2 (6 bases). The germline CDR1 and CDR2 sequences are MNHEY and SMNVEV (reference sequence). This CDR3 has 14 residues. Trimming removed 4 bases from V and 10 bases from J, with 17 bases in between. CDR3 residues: CASSSYLLAREQFF. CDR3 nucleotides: TGTGCCAGCAGTTCATACCTACTAGCTCGAGAGCAGTTCTTC.

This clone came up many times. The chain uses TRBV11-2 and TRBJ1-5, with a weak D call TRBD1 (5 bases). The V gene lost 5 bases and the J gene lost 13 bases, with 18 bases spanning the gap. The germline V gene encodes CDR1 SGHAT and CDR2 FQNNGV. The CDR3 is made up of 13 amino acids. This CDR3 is CASSRGSSGQQHF. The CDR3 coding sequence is TGTGCCAGCAGCCGGGGGTCATCGGGGCAGCAGCATTTT.

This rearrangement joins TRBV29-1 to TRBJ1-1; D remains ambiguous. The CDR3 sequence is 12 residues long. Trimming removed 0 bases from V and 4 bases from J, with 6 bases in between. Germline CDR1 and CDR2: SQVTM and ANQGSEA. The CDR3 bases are TGCAGCGTTGAAGACGCAGGCACTGAAGCTTTCTTT. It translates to CSVEDAGTEAFF.

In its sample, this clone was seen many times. CDR3 sequence (DNA): TGTGCCAGTAGTACGGGTCGACTCAGGGGAGAGACCCAGTACTTC. Protein product: CASSTGRLRGETQYF. V usage is TRBV19 and J usage is TRBJ2-5; a weak D match, TRBD1 (6 bases). Between the trimmed V and J ends, which lost 4 bases and 4 bases, there was a span of 16 bases. Germline-derived CDR1 and CDR2 are LNHDA and SQIVND (reference sequence). This CDR3 contains 15 residues.

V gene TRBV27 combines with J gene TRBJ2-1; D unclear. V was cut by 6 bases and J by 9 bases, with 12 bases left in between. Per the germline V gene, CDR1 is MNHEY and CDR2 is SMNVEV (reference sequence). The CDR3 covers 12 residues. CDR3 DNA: TGTGCCAGCAGATACATCGGTTCTGAGCAGTTCTTC. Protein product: CASRYIGSEQFF.

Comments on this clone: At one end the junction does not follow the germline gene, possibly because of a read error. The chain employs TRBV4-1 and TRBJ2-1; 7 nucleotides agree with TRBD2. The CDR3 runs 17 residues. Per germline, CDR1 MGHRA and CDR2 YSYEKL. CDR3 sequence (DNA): TGCGCCAGCAGCCAAGTCTCAAGAGCGGGATCCTCCAATGAGCAGTTCTTC. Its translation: CASSQVSRAGSSNEQFF.

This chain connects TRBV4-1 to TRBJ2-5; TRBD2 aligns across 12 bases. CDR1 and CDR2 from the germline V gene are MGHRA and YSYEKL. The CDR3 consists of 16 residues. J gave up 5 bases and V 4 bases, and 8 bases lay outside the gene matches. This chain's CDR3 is CASSLTTSGGGETQYF. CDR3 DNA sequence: TGCGCCAGCAGCCTCACGACTAGCGGGGGAGGGGAGACCCAGTACTTC.

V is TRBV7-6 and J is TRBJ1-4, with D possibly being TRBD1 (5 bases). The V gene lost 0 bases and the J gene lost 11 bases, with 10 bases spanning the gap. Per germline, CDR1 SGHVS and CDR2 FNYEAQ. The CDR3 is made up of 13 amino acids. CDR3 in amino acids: CASSLALGGKLFF. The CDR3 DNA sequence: TGTGCCAGCAGCTTAGCGCTGGGGGGTAAACTGTTTTTT.

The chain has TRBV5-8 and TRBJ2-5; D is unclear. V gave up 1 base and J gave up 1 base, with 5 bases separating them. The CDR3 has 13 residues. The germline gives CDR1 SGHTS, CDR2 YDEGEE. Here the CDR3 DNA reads TGTGCCAGCAGCTTGCACGGCCAAGAGACCCAGTACTTC. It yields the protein CASSLHGQETQYF. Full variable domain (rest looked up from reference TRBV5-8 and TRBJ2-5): EAGVTQSPTHLIKTRGQQATLRCSPISGHTSVYWYQQALGLGLQFLLWYDEGEERNRGNFPPRFSGRQFPNYSSELNVNALELEDSALYLCASSLHGQETQYFGPGTRLLVL.

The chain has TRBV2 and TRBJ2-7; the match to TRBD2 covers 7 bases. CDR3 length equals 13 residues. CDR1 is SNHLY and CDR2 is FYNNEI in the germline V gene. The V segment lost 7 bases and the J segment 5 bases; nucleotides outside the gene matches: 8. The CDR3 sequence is CASKGASGHEQYF. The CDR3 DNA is TGTGCCAGCAAAGGGGCTAGCGGCCACGAGCAGTACTTC. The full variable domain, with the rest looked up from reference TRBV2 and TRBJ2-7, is EPEVTQTPSHQVTQMGQEVILRCVPISNHLYFYWYRQILGQKVEFLVSFYNNEISEKSEIFDDQFSVERPDGSNFTLKIRSTKLEDSAMYFCASKGASGHEQYFGPGTRLTVT.

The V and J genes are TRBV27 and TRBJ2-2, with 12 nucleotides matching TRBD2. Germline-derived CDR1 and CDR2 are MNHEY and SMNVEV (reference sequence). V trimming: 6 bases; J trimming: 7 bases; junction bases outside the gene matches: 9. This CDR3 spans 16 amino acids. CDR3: CASRKLAGGSGGELFF. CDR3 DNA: TGTGCCAGCAGGAAACTAGCGGGAGGAAGCGGCGGGGAGCTGTTTTTT.

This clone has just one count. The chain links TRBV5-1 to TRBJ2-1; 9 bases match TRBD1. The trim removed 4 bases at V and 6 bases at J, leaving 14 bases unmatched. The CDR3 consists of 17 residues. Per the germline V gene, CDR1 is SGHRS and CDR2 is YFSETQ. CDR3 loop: CASSRGTGKIGGNEQFF. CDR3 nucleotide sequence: TGCGCCAGCAGCCGGGGGACAGGGAAAATTGGTGGCAATGAGCAGTTCTTC.

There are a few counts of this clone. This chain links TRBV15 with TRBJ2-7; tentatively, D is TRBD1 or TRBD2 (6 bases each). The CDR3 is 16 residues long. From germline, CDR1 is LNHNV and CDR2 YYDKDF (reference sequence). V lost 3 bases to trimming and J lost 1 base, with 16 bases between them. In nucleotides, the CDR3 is TGTGCCACCAGCAGGGGGGGCACCGGGAGTTCCTACGAGCAGTACTTC. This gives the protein CATSRGGTGSSYEQYF.

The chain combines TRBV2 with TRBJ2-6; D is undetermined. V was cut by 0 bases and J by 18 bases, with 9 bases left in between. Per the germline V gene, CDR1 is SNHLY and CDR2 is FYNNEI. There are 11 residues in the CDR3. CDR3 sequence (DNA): TGTGCCAGCAGTGAAGCTAATCCGCAGACTTTC. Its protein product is CASSEANPQTF.